The 19 T cell receptor beta chains listed next were all sequenced from one sample in a study of T cells in Graves' hyperthyroidism and ophthalmopathy. Using RNA transcripts as the source, TCR beta CDR3 regions were amplified. The HTBI set primed first-round TCR CDR3 RT-PCR. From the multiplex PCR reads, TCRdb called clonotypes with MiXCR, one entry per CDR3 protein. The table shows approximately 350,000 distinct CDR3 sequences, with about 16% occurring only once. The sample comprised blood. These TCRs come from a woman aged 55-75 years with Graves' ophthalmopathy.

This clonotype was observed many times. V gene TRBV9 combines with J gene TRBJ1-1, with unresolved D. V was shortened by 0 bases and J by 1 base, with 4 bases between the two germline ends. CDR3 size: 13 residues. Germline loops: CDR1 SGDLS, CDR2 YYNGEE. CDR3 amino acids: CASSVAGNTEAFF. DNA of the CDR3: TGTGCCAGCAGCGTAGCCGGGAACACTGAAGCTTTCTTT.

This clonotype showed up many times. This chain joins TRBV20-1 and TRBJ2-5; D may be TRBD1 or TRBD2 (5 bases each). The CDR3 covers 14 residues. Germline V gives CDR1 DFQATT, CDR2 SNEGSKA (reference sequence). V lost 1 base, J lost 4 bases, and 13 bases lay in between. This CDR3 is CSARGGTFAETQYF. As DNA, the CDR3 is TGCAGTGCTAGAGGGGGGACGTTCGCAGAGACCCAGTACTTC.

The chain carries TRBV18 and TRBJ2-5; TRBD2 is a possible D gene (5 bases). There are 14 residues in the CDR3. Germline V gene lookup returns CDR1 KGHSH and CDR2 LQKENI. V lost 2 bases and J lost 0, with 7 bases in between. The CDR3 sequence: CASSPGGNQETQYF. CDR3 nucleotide sequence: TGTGCCAGCTCACCAGGAGGAAACCAAGAGACCCAGTACTTC.

This clonotype was observed a few times. The chain joins TRBV20-1 to TRBJ2-2; D is undetermined. This CDR3 region has 14 residues. Trimming pared 0 bases from V and 4 bases from J, leaving 9 bases between. Germline lookup yields CDR1 DFQATT and CDR2 SNEGSKA (reference sequence). The CDR3 loop reads CSAREPKPTGELFF. CDR3 DNA: TGCAGTGCTAGAGAGCCAAAACCCACCGGGGAGCTGTTTTTT.

This clonotype was seen a handful of times. The chain employs TRBV5-4 and TRBJ2-6, with unresolved D. Germline CDR1 SGHNT, CDR2 YYREEE (reference sequence). Trimming took off 2 bases at V and 4 bases at J, with 10 bases between the two ends. This CDR3 contains 15 residues. CDR3 loop: CASSFVGSGANVLTF. The DNA for the CDR3 is TGTGCCAGCAGCTTTGTCGGGTCCGGGGCCAACGTCCTGACTTTC.

At least ten counts were recorded for this clonotype. The genes are TRBV28 and TRBJ1-2; 9 nucleotides line up with TRBD1. J lost 5 bases, V lost 5 bases, and 9 bases had no gene match. This CDR3 contains 15 residues. Germline V CDR1 and CDR2: MDHEN, SYDVKM. CDR3 sequence (DNA): TGTGCCAGCAGTGCCGGGGGACAGGGCGTTTATGGCTACACCTTC. As protein: CASSAGGQGVYGYTF.

This clonotype showed up many times. The CDR3 spells CASSFRGARGTDTQYF. CDR3 DNA: TGTGCCAGCAGCTTTCGGGGGGCCCGGGGCACAGATACGCAGTATTTT. V usage is TRBV7-2 and J usage is TRBJ2-3; TRBD2 might be the D (7 bases). The CDR3 contains 16 residues. CDR1 and CDR2 (germline): SGHTA, FQGNSA. The germline V and J ends were trimmed by 3 bases and 1 base, with 14 bases remaining between them.

This clonotype came up many times. The chain combines TRBV2 with TRBJ2-2; 10 nucleotides line up with TRBD1. This CDR3 is 14 amino acids long. Unmatched junction bases numbered 3, after V lost 6 bases and J lost 5 bases. Per the germline V gene, CDR1 is SNHLY and CDR2 is FYNNEI. The CDR3 nucleotides are TGTGCCAGCAGATGGGGACAGGGGACCGGGGAGCTGTTTTTT. Translation gives CASRWGQGTGELFF.

V usage is TRBV9 and J usage is TRBJ1-3, with D unresolved. The CDR3 contains 15 residues. Germline CDR1 SGDLS, CDR2 YYNGEE. With 2 bases removed from V and 1 base from J, the gap between germline ends came to 10 bases. The CDR3 is CASSVGQTSGNTIYF. The CDR3, as DNA: TGTGCCAGCAGCGTCGGGCAGACTTCTGGAAACACCATATATTTT.

In this sample, this clonotype turned up a few times. The V gene is TRBV5-4, the J gene TRBJ2-2, with 10 bases aligning to TRBD2. Trimming at V came to 5 bases and at J to 6 bases, leaving 4 bases not matched to a gene. In germline, CDR1 is SGHNT, CDR2 YYREEE (reference sequence). The CDR3 contains 14 residues. CDR3 bases: TGTGCCAGCAGGTCCGGGACTAGCGCCGGGGAGCTGTTTTTT. Its translation is CASRSGTSAGELFF.

This clonotype has at least ten counts. The rearrangement links TRBV9 to TRBJ2-2; the match to TRBD1 covers 7 bases. The V gene's germline CDR1 is SGDLS and CDR2 YYNGEE. V shed 3 bases and J 6 bases; nucleotides not matched to a gene: 5. This CDR3 spans 14 amino acids. DNA of the CDR3: TGTGCCAGCAGCGCAAGACAGGGTTCCGGGGAGCTGTTTTTT. Translation: CASSARQGSGELFF.

In its sample, this clonotype was seen a few times. The chain is built from TRBV29-1 and TRBJ2-1, with 14 positions matching TRBD2. The germline CDR1 and CDR2 sequences are SQVTM and ANQGSEA. V dropped 4 bases and J dropped 0; count of bases not matched to a gene: 2. CDR3 length: 16 amino acids. CDR3 loop: CSVGGTSGSSYNEQFF. The DNA for the CDR3 is TGCAGCGTTGGGGGGACTAGCGGGAGCTCCTACAATGAGCAGTTCTTC.

Regarding this clonotype: One junction end does not reproduce the germline sequence, and a read error may be involved. This chain links TRBV28 with TRBJ2-5; D gene uncertain. CDR1 MDHEN and CDR2 SYDVKM come from the germline V gene. The CDR3 totals 13 residues. The CDR3 loop reads CAGSLLHQETQYF. The DNA of the CDR3 is TGTGCCGGCAGTTTACTTCACCAAGAGACCCAGTACTTC.

This sequence joins TRBV7-9 and TRBJ2-5, with D hard to call. With 1 base removed from V and 3 bases from J, the gap between germline ends came to 9 bases. Germline-derived CDR1 and CDR2 are SEHNR and FQNEAQ (reference sequence). CDR3 length: 14 amino acids. CDR3 loop: CASSLEVVEETQYF. In DNA form, the CDR3 reads TGTGCCAGCAGCTTAGAGGTTGTCGAAGAGACCCAGTACTTC.

This CDR3 is CAGGVPGELFF. The CDR3 DNA is TGTGCCGGGGGGGTCCCCGGGGAGCTGTTTTTT. The V call is TRBV30, the J call TRBJ2-2; 7 bases are a match to TRBD2. Germline values: CDR1 GTSNPN, CDR2 SVGIG (reference sequence). V trimming: 8 bases; J trimming: 6 bases; junction bases outside the gene matches: 3. There are 11 residues in the CDR3. Based on the CDR3 plus reference TRBV30 and TRBJ2-2, the full variable domain is SQTIHQWPATLVQPVGSPLSLECTVEGTSNPNLYWYRQAAGRGLQLLFYSVGIGQISSEVPQNLSASRPQDRQFILSSKKLLLSDSGFYLCAGGVPGELFFGEGSRLTVL.

This clonotype was seen repeatedly, ten times or more. The J gene is TRBJ1-2, the V gene TRBV3-1, with 7 positions matching TRBD1. V was pared by 3 bases and J by 7 bases, with 5 bases of the junction left unmatched. The CDR3 is 13 residues long. Germline V lookup: CDR1 LGHDT, CDR2 YNNKEL (reference sequence). The CDR3 DNA is TGTGCCAGCAGCCACGAGGGGGCGAGTGGCTACACCTTC. This codes for CASSHEGASGYTF.

This clonotype appeared a few times. The chain combines TRBV19 with TRBJ2-2; weak D call: TRBD2 (7 bases). This CDR3 is built from 15 residues. Germline CDR1 and CDR2: LNHDA and SQIVND (reference sequence). V was trimmed by 6 bases and J by 7 bases, leaving 18 bases between them. CDR3 region: CASSHTGGLSGELFF. In nucleotides, the CDR3 is TGTGCCAGTAGCCATACCGGGGGGCTTAGCGGGGAGCTGTTTTTT.

The rearrangement joins TRBV5-6 to TRBJ2-7; 12 nucleotides align to TRBD2. The junction had 7 bases not matched to a gene; V was cut back by 5 bases and J by 7 bases. The CDR3 runs to 14 residues. The germline V gene has CDR1 SGHDT and CDR2 YYEEEE. The CDR3 here is CASSRLAGVGEQYF. The DNA for the CDR3 is TGTGCCAGCAGTCGACTAGCGGGAGTGGGGGAGCAGTACTTC.

This clonotype was counted ten times or more. V and J are TRBV3-1 and TRBJ1-1; unclear D gene. The CDR3 consists of 13 residues. Germline CDR1 is LGHDT and CDR2 is YNNKEL (reference sequence). V lost 1 base and J lost 5, with 8 bases in between. The CDR3 is CASSQVGSTEAFF. CDR3 nucleotide sequence: TGTGCCAGCAGCCAAGTGGGAAGTACTGAAGCTTTCTTT.